The rows below give T cell receptor beta chains drawn from one sample of a study of blood T cell repertoires in COVID-19. Profiled with immunoSEQ multiplex PCR; TCRdb holds only in-frame clones, not every one. The sample holds 250,000 to 300,000 clones; roughly 92% are singletons and the top ten take about 2.2%. The sequenced sample consisted of peripheral blood. These receptors were obtained from a woman younger than 45 with COVID-19, enrolled during active disease. CDR3s include the opening cysteine and the closing phenylalanine or tryptophan. Each record gives: V gene, clone size, J gene, D gene, CDR3 protein, CDR3 DNA. D genes are given only for firm matches. Only part of the rows carry a size: once, few, many, or a class if the clone is expanded.

TRBV7-2,once,TRBJ2-2,TRBD2,CASSLRLADTGELFF,TGTGCCAGCAGCTTGAGGCTAGCGGACACCGGGGAGCTGTTTTTT
TRBV6-5,NA,TRBJ1-5,NA,CASVGGGARQPQHF,TGTGCCAGTGTAGGGGGGGGCGCAAGGCAGCCCCAGCATTTT
TRBV5-6,NA,TRBJ1-3,TRBD1,CASRLQGSGNTIYF,TGTGCCAGCAGACTACAGGGGAGCGGAAACACCATATATTTT
TRBV7-2,NA,TRBJ2-7,TRBD1,CASSLEASGTGVF,TGTGCCAGCAGCTTAGAAGCAAGCGGGACAGGGGTTTTC
TRBV19,NA,TRBJ2-2,TRBD1,CASSIVAGGTGELFF,TGTGCCAGTAGTATTGTGGCAGGGGGCACCGGGGAGCTGTTTTTT
TRBV19,NA,TRBJ1-6,NA,CASTNYNSPLHF,TGTGCCAGTACAAACTATAATTCACCCCTCCACTTT
TRBV30,NA,TRBJ1-3,NA,CAWSLGASGNTIYF,TGTGCCTGGAGTTTGGGGGCCTCTGGAAACACCATATATTTT
TRBV4-2,NA,TRBJ2-1,TRBD2,CASSRLAGVVGSYNEQFF,TGTGCCAGCAGCCGGCTAGCGGGAGTCGTCGGTTCCTACAATGAGCAGTTCTTC
TRBV5-4,NA,TRBJ2-3,TRBD2,CASSPELAGGSTDTQYF,TGTGCCAGCAGCCCGGAACTAGCGGGGGGTAGCACAGATACGCAGTATTTT
TRBV27,NA,TRBJ2-1,NA,CASSLDSSYNEQFF,TGTGCCAGCAGTTTGGACAGCTCCTACAATGAGCAGTTCTTC
TRBV3-1/TRBV3-2,once,TRBJ2-3,TRBD2,CASSQAGGGPDTQYF,TGTGCCAGCAGCCAAGCGGGAGGCGGACCAGATACGCAGTATTTT
TRBV19,NA,TRBJ2-2,NA,CASSIGDRGTGELFF,TGTGCCAGTAGTATAGGGGATCGGGGTACCGGGGAGCTGTTTTTT
TRBV28,NA,TRBJ2-7,TRBD1,CASTPLTGTEPTQQYF,TGTGCCAGCACCCCCCTTACCGGGACAGAACCTACGCAGCAGTACTTC
TRBV12-3/TRBV12-4,NA,TRBJ2-1,TRBD1,CASIRDRDLEQFF,TGTGCCAGCATTCGGGACAGGGACCTCGAGCAGTTCTTC
TRBV18,NA,TRBJ2-7,TRBD1,CASSLDRAGGEQYF,TGTGCCAGCTCACTCGACAGGGCAGGGGGCGAGCAGTACTTC
TRBV6-5,NA,TRBJ1-2,NA,CASSYSGYGYTF,TGTGCCAGCAGTTACTCCGGCTATGGCTACACCTTC
TRBV11-2,NA,TRBJ1-1,TRBD1,CASRQPGTANTEAFF,TGTGCCAGCAGGCAACCCGGGACAGCGAACACTGAAGCTTTCTTT
TRBV9,NA,TRBJ2-7,NA,CASSVNPNPGVYEQYF,TGTGCCAGCAGCGTAAATCCCAACCCCGGGGTTTACGAGCAGTACTTC
TRBV19,few,TRBJ2-5,TRBD1,CASSPGRQGLQETQYF,TGTGCCAGTAGTCCCGGAAGACAGGGCCTACAAGAGACCCAGTACTTC
TRBV27,NA,TRBJ1-5,TRBD1,CASSPTGQGPFPQHF,TGTGCCAGCAGTCCTACCGGACAGGGACCTTTTCCCCAGCATTTT
TRBV19,NA,TRBJ2-7,TRBD2,CASTSTSGLPYEQYF,TGTGCCAGTACTAGTACTAGCGGCCTTCCCTACGAGCAGTACTTC
TRBV2,NA,TRBJ2-3,TRBD2,CASSVVAGTDTQYF,TGTGCCAGCAGTGTGGTAGCGGGAACAGATACGCAGTATTTT
TRBV9,NA,TRBJ1-3,NA,CASSATTGSGNTIYF,TGTGCCAGCAGCGCCACGACAGGATCTGGAAACACCATATATTTT
TRBV7-9,NA,TRBJ1-2,NA,CASSSTGYGYTF,TGTGCCAGCAGCTCGACTGGCTATGGCTACACCTTC
TRBV18,NA,TRBJ1-1,NA,CASSPPMWGRSFLNTEAFF,TGTGCCAGCTCACCACCGATGTGGGGGCGATCCTTCCTGAACACTGAAGCTTTCTTT
TRBV4-1,NA,TRBJ1-1,TRBD1,CASSQVAGGRGTEAFF,TGCGCCAGCAGCCAAGTGGCAGGGGGCCGCGGCACTGAAGCTTTCTTT
TRBV5-1,NA,TRBJ1-2,TRBD1,CASSSPGQSYGYTF,TGCGCCAGCAGCTCACCGGGACAGAGCTATGGCTACACCTTC
TRBV6-5,NA,TRBJ1-5,TRBD1,CASNQGQGMNQPQHF,TGTGCCAGCAATCAAGGACAGGGGATGAATCAGCCCCAGCATTTT
TRBV6-4,NA,TRBJ1-1,NA,CASSDSSQGNTEAFF,TGTGCCAGCAGTGACTCTTCACAGGGGAACACTGAAGCTTTCTTT
TRBV6-5,NA,TRBJ2-6,NA,CASSYVRAGANVLTF,TGTGCCAGCAGTTACGTGAGGGCTGGGGCCAACGTCCTGACTTTC
TRBV11-2,NA,TRBJ2-1,NA,CASSSLSVRDLYNEQFF,TGTGCCAGCAGCTCCCTGTCAGTACGGGACTTGTACAATGAGCAGTTCTTC
TRBV30,NA,TRBJ2-5,TRBD2,CAWTRTSGPQETQYF,TGTGCCTGGACCAGGACTAGCGGGCCGCAAGAGACCCAGTACTTC
TRBV27,NA,TRBJ2-7,TRBD1,CASSLGQVGYEQYF,TGTGCCAGCAGTTTAGGACAGGTGGGGTACGAGCAGTACTTC
TRBV19,NA,TRBJ1-3,TRBD1,CASSTGTASSGNTIYF,TGTGCCAGTAGTACTGGGACAGCCAGCTCTGGAAACACCATATATTTT
TRBV7-8,once,TRBJ1-6,TRBD1,CASSLQGAGDSPLHF,TGTGCCAGCAGCCTACAGGGGGCCGGGGATTCACCCCTCCACTTT
TRBV30,NA,TRBJ1-2,TRBD1,CAWRSTGGGYTF,TGTGCCTGGAGGTCGACAGGGGGTGGCTACACCTTC
TRBV5-1,NA,TRBJ2-2,TRBD2,CASSSGLAGGGELFF,TGCGCCAGCAGCTCTGGACTAGCGGGCGGCGGGGAGCTGTTTTTT
TRBV5-6,NA,TRBJ2-1,TRBD2,CASSLALLAGGPNDEQFF,TGTGCCAGCAGCTTGGCCCTACTAGCGGGAGGGCCCAACGATGAGCAGTTCTTC
TRBV7-8,NA,TRBJ2-1,TRBD1,CASSKVDRGLYNEQFF,TGTGCCAGCAGCAAGGTCGACAGGGGACTTTACAATGAGCAGTTCTTC
TRBV4-2,NA,TRBJ2-7,TRBD2,CASSQIPTSGTYEQYF,TGTGCCAGCAGCCAGATACCGACTAGCGGGACCTACGAGCAGTACTTC
TRBV7-3,NA,TRBJ1-5,TRBD1,CASSLHRTGEVQPQHF,TGTGCCAGCAGCTTGCACCGGACAGGGGAAGTTCAGCCCCAGCATTTT
TRBV30,NA,TRBJ1-5,NA,CAWSVGLTLDQPQHF,TGTGCCTGGAGTGTGGGACTAACACTGGATCAGCCCCAGCATTTT
TRBV5-1,NA,TRBJ1-2,TRBD1,CASSFGAGQGARNGYTF,TGCGCCAGCAGCTTTGGGGCCGGACAGGGGGCGCGAAATGGCTACACCTTC
TRBV9,NA,TRBJ1-4,NA,CASSVTSGGEKLFF,TGTGCCAGCAGCGTAACGTCGGGAGGGGAAAAACTGTTTTTT
TRBV11-2,NA,TRBJ2-5,NA,CASSPRLTQETQYF,TGTGCCAGCAGCCCAAGACTGACCCAAGAGACCCAGTACTTC
TRBV27,NA,TRBJ1-1,TRBD1,CASSRTGGEIIGEAFF,TGTGCCAGCAGCCGGACAGGGGGCGAGATAATCGGTGAAGCTTTCTTT
TRBV7-6,NA,TRBJ2-7,NA,CASSLGADSSYEQYF,TGTGCCAGCAGCTTAGGAGCGGACAGCTCCTACGAGCAGTACTTC
TRBV7-3,few,TRBJ1-3,NA,CASSLANSGNTIYF,TGTGCCAGCAGCTTGGCAAACTCTGGAAACACCATATATTTT
TRBV11-3,NA,TRBJ2-6,NA,CASSLGGRASGANVLTF,TGTGCCAGCAGCTTAGGCGGCAGGGCCTCTGGGGCCAACGTCCTGACTTTC
TRBV6-6,NA,TRBJ1-1,NA,CASSDSFLNTEAFF,TGTGCCAGCAGTGACAGTTTCCTGAACACTGAAGCTTTCTTT
TRBV21-1,once,TRBJ1-6,NA,CASSKFGTGDSPLHF,TGTGCCAGCAGCAAATTTGGGACAGGGGATTCACCCCTCCACTTT
TRBV7-9,NA,TRBJ1-1,TRBD1,CASSASGTGKGTEAFF,TGTGCCAGCAGCGCATCCGGGACAGGGAAGGGCACTGAAGCTTTCTTT
TRBV4-2,NA,TRBJ2-3,TRBD1,CASSQVTGKTSTDTQYF,TGTGCCAGCAGCCAGGTGACAGGGAAAACTAGCACAGATACGCAGTATTTT